A selection of T cell receptor beta chains follows, all from one sample in a study of cytomegalovirus exposure and HLA in healthy donors. Assay used: immunoSEQ multiplex PCR; TCRdb lists only in-frame clones, some missing. Here the sample spans about 93,000 clones, roughly 72% being singletons. Input material: PBMCs. These receptors were taken from a man between 25 and 39 years old in good health and CMV-seronegative. Both conserved end residues are part of each CDR3. Each record gives: D gene, V gene, clone size, J gene, CDR3 protein, CDR3 DNA. A D gene is named only where the DNA matches it firmly. The size of a clone is reported for some rows only, either as once, few or many, or as a class for expanded clones.

>TRBD1|TRBV10-3|.|TRBJ2-3
CAISPGQGAPGSTDTQYF
TGTGCCATCAGTCCGGGACAGGGGGCGCCGGGCTCGACAGATACGCAGTATTTT
>TRBD2|TRBV19|.|TRBJ2-1
CASSYGGGRAYNEQFF
TGTGCCAGTAGTTACGGGGGCGGGAGGGCCTACAATGAGCAGTTCTTC
>.|TRBV5-1|few|TRBJ1-1
CASSLGSVNTEAFF
TGCGCCAGCAGCTTGGGATCGGTGAACACTGAAGCTTTCTTT
>.|TRBV7-2|.|TRBJ2-5
CASSLAIGLDQETQYF
TGTGCCAGCAGCTTAGCGATCGGACTTGACCAAGAGACCCAGTACTTC
>.|TRBV25-1|.|TRBJ2-3
CASSDPGAGGYGDTQYF
TGTGCCAGCAGTGACCCGGGAGCAGGGGGTTATGGGGATACGCAGTATTTT
>.|TRBV12-5|.|TRBJ2-2
CASGWRAWQGYTGELFF
TGTGCTAGTGGTTGGAGGGCCTGGCAGGGTTACACCGGGGAGCTGTTTTTT
>TRBD1|TRBV29-1|.|TRBJ2-1
CSVDAGQGAIGEQFF
TGCAGCGTTGATGCGGGACAGGGGGCTATCGGTGAGCAGTTCTTC
>.|TRBV15|.|TRBJ1-1
CATSRGGPTEAFF
TGTGCCACCAGCAGAGGGGGCCCCACTGAAGCTTTCTTT
>TRBD2|TRBV11-3|.|TRBJ2-1
CASSPRLAGGSRDEQFF
TGTGCCAGCAGCCCCAGACTAGCGGGAGGGAGTCGGGATGAGCAGTTCTTC
>.|TRBV29-1|.|TRBJ2-1
CSVVGGNSYNEQFF
TGCAGCGTTGTAGGAGGGAACTCCTACAATGAGCAGTTCTTC
>TRBD2|TRBV7-9|.|TRBJ2-3
CSSSPERTSGFTDTQYF
TGTTCCAGCAGCCCAGAAAGGACTAGCGGTTTCACAGATACGCAGTATTTT
>TRBD2|TRBV5-1|.|TRBJ2-5
CASSAGLAGLQETQYF
TGCGCCAGCAGCGCCGGACTAGCGGGTCTCCAAGAGACCCAGTACTTC
>TRBD1|TRBV7-6|.|TRBJ1-4
CASSSPTGLNEKLFF
TGTGCCAGCAGCTCCCCGACAGGGCTTAATGAAAAACTGTTTTTT
>.|TRBV2|.|TRBJ2-1
CASSQHRGGYNEQFF
TGTGCCAGCAGTCAACACAGGGGGGGCTACAATGAGCAGTTCTTC
>.|TRBV29-1|.|TRBJ2-6
CSVVGGANGANVLTF
TGCAGCGTTGTAGGGGGGGCGAACGGGGCCAACGTCCTGACTTTC
>.|TRBV4-2|.|TRBJ2-1
CASSQELDPNEQFF
TGTGCCAGCAGCCAAGAATTAGATCCCAATGAGCAGTTCTTC
>TRBD2|TRBV11-3|.|TRBJ2-5
CATGLAGGRPGETQYF
TGTGCCACCGGACTAGCGGGAGGAAGACCAGGAGAGACCCAGTACTTC
>.|TRBV6-5|.|TRBJ2-4
CASSYLSIQYF
TGTGCCAGCAGTTACTTGAGCATTCAGTACTTC
>TRBD1|TRBV10-3|.|TRBJ2-1
CAIRGQGLYNEQFF
TGTGCCATCAGGGGACAGGGCCTCTACAATGAGCAGTTCTTC
>.|TRBV7-9|.|TRBJ1-2
CASRGVGGKTDYGYTF
TGTGCCAGCAGAGGGGTGGGGGGTAAGACGGACTATGGCTACACCTTC
>TRBD1|TRBV2|.|TRBJ2-3
CASTGGAGTDTQYF
TGTGCCAGCACAGGGGGCGCGGGCACAGATACGCAGTATTTT
>.|TRBV27|once|TRBJ2-5
CASSQPRTDRQETQYF
TGTGCCAGCAGTCAACCAAGGACAGACCGCCAAGAGACCCAGTACTTC
>TRBD1|TRBV5-4|.|TRBJ1-4
CASSLQGASEKLFF
TGTGCCAGCAGCTTACAGGGGGCTAGCGAAAAACTGTTTTTT